The 16 T cell receptor beta chains presented below share a single source sample, sequenced in a study of cytomegalovirus exposure and HLA in healthy donors. Vbeta (60) and Jbeta (13) primers were used in the PCR. Only in-frame clones appear in the TCRdb table, and some are missing; sequencing was by immunoSEQ multiplex PCR. This sample carries 100,000 to 150,000 clones, around 80% of them seen once, and the ten largest clones take 9% to 9.5%. Sequencing was carried out using PBMCs. The source of these receptors is a woman between 45 and 60 years old in good health and CMV-seropositive.

V usage is TRBV7-2 and J usage is TRBJ2-1; D is undetermined. Trimming left V 8 bases short and J 0 bases short, with 11 bases between. This CDR3 is built from 14 residues. Germline lookup yields CDR1 SGHTA and CDR2 FQGNSA. CDR3 sequence: CASASSSSYNEQFF. For the CDR3, the DNA is TGTGCCAGCGCCTCATCCAGCTCCTACAATGAGCAGTTCTTC.

This sequence joins TRBV4-1 and TRBJ2-3; 9 bases are a match to TRBD1. Germline CDR1 MGHRA, CDR2 YSYEKL. V lost 3 bases and J lost 6; bases outside the gene matches: 10. This CDR3 comprises 16 residues. CDR3 amino acids: CASSHLFGQGTDTQYF. In nucleotides, the CDR3 is TGCGCCAGCAGCCACCTCTTCGGACAGGGGACTGATACGCAGTATTTT.

The chain links TRBV11-2 to TRBJ1-2; D possibly corresponds to TRBD1 (5 bases). There are 15 residues in the CDR3. Germline-derived CDR1 and CDR2 are SGHAT and FQNNGV. V lost 5 bases and J 6 bases, leaving 19 bases between the germline ends. The DNA of the CDR3 is TGTGCCAGCAGCCCCGAGGGGCGGGGTTTACATGGCTACACCTTC. This translates into CASSPEGRGLHGYTF.

This chain uses TRBV4-2 with TRBJ2-1; D is perhaps TRBD2 (5 bases). Germline V gene data show CDR1 as LGHNA and CDR2 as YNFKEQ. This CDR3 contains 14 residues. V dropped 1 base and J dropped 4 bases, with 8 bases sitting between them. CDR3: CASSQGSGYNEQFF. The CDR3 nucleotides read TGTGCCAGCAGCCAAGGCTCGGGGTACAATGAGCAGTTCTTC.

V is TRBV10-3 and J is TRBJ1-5; possible D gene TRBD1, 5 bases. The V end was cut by 6 bases, the J end by 2 bases, with 11 bases between. The CDR3 totals 14 residues. Looked up from germline, CDR1 is ENHRY and CDR2 is SYGVKD. CDR3 bases: TGTGCCATCAGCCTTGGGGGGGGCAATCAGCCCCAGCATTTT. As protein: CAISLGGGNQPQHF.

The chain employs TRBV10-3 and TRBJ2-7; 7 bases are a match to TRBD1. The CDR3 loop spans 16 amino acids. V dropped 0 bases and J dropped 0; count of bases not matched to a gene: 5. Germline values: CDR1 ENHRY, CDR2 SYGVKD. CDR3 sequence reads: CAISESARDSSYEQYF. The CDR3, as DNA: TGTGCCATCAGTGAGTCGGCCCGGGACAGCTCCTACGAGCAGTACTTC.

Worth noting for this clone: At the DNA level, this CDR3 is encoded by other sequences in the same sample as well. CDR3 residues: CASSQGQGAYEQYF. The CDR3 DNA is TGCGCCAGCAGCCAGGGACAGGGGGCCTACGAGCAGTACTTC. The chain combines TRBV4-3 with TRBJ2-7; 11 bases line up with TRBD1. The V gene's germline CDR1 is LGHNA and CDR2 YSLEER. CDR3 length: 14 residues. V shed 3 bases and J 2 bases; nucleotides not matched to a gene: 0.

J is TRBJ1-1 and V is TRBV6-6; possible D gene TRBD1, 5 bases. The CDR3 is made up of 14 amino acids. Germline V gene lookup returns CDR1 MNHNY and CDR2 SVGAGI (reference sequence). Trimming left V 2 bases short and J 5 bases short, with 12 bases between. CDR3 residues: CASSYRQSTTEAFF. CDR3 nucleotides: TGTGCCAGCAGTTACAGACAGTCTACGACTGAAGCTTTCTTT.

This clone was detected a few times. The V gene is TRBV6-6, the J gene TRBJ2-2; D possibly corresponds to TRBD1 (6 bases). With 7 bases removed from V and 3 bases from J, the gap between germline ends came to 15 bases. Germline V gene lookup returns CDR1 MNHNY and CDR2 SVGAGI (reference sequence). The length of the CDR3 is 15 residues. CDR3 coding DNA: TGTGCCAGCAAAGGCCGGGACATCGACACCGGGGAGCTGTTTTTT. Its protein is CASKGRDIDTGELFF.

The chain employs TRBV11-3 and TRBJ2-7; D perhaps matches TRBD1 (6 bases). The germline V and J ends were trimmed by 5 bases and 3 bases, with 14 bases remaining between them. CDR1 SGHNT and CDR2 YENEEA come from the germline V gene. This CDR3 has 14 amino acids. The CDR3 sequence: CASSQTGYGYEQYF. CDR3 nucleotide sequence: TGTGCCAGCAGCCAAACAGGGTACGGCTACGAGCAGTACTTC.

This chain connects TRBV4-2 to TRBJ2-3; TRBD2 matches at 14 bases. CDR3 length equals 18 residues. CDR1 and CDR2 from the germline V gene are LGHNA and YNFKEQ. V was clipped by 1 base and J by 3 bases; unmatched bases: 6. CDR3 region: CASSQGGLAGGLTDTQYF. Written as DNA, the CDR3 is TGTGCCAGCAGCCAAGGCGGACTAGCGGGAGGACTGACAGATACGCAGTATTTT.

This chain uses TRBV9 with TRBJ1-2; 11 bases map to TRBD1. The CDR3 has 15 amino acids. Germline V CDR1 and CDR2: SGDLS, YYNGEE. The V segment lost 2 bases and the J segment 5 bases; nucleotides outside the gene matches: 5. DNA for the CDR3: TGTGCCAGCAGCGTGGGGACAGGGGGTTGGTATGGCTACACCTTC. Translating gives CASSVGTGGWYGYTF. Full variable domain (rest looked up from reference TRBV9 and TRBJ1-2): DSGVTQTPKHLITATGQRVTLRCSPRSGDLSVYWYQQSLDQGLQFLIQYYNGEERAKGNILERFSAQQFPDLHSELNLSSLELGDSALYFCASSVGTGGWYGYTFGSGTRLTVV.

The chain recombines TRBV9 with TRBJ2-7; 11 bases agree with TRBD2. The junction had 5 bases not matched to a gene; V was cut back by 2 bases and J by 4 bases. The CDR3 loop spans 15 amino acids. Per the germline V gene, CDR1 is SGDLS and CDR2 is YYNGEE. Here the CDR3 reads CASSVSGLAAYEQYF. Written as DNA, the CDR3 is TGTGCCAGCAGCGTGTCGGGACTAGCGGCATACGAGCAGTACTTC.

The rearrangement links TRBV4-2 to TRBJ1-1, with TRBD1 matching over 7 bases. The CDR3 contains 15 residues. Germline V gene sequence: CDR1 LGHNA, CDR2 YNFKEQ. The J segment lost 0 bases and the V segment lost 1 base, leaving 2 bases of the junction unmatched. Here the CDR3 DNA reads TGTGCCAGCAGCCAAGGGGACAGCTTGAACACTGAAGCTTTCTTT. As protein: CASSQGDSLNTEAFF.

The chain joins TRBV7-3 to TRBJ2-1; 7 nucleotides align to TRBD2. The germline gives CDR1 SGHTA, CDR2 FQGTGA. The CDR3 covers 14 residues. Losses at the gene ends were 5 bases for V and 6 bases for J; bases not matched to a gene: 7. Written as DNA, the CDR3 is TGTGCCAGCAGCCCCTTAGCGGGTGTCAATGAGCAGTTCTTC. It is translated as CASSPLAGVNEQFF.

The CDR3 nucleotides read TGCGCCAGCAGCCCAGGGACAGAGACTAACTATGGCTACACCTTC. Translated, it gives CASSPGTETNYGYTF. The chain links TRBV5-1 to TRBJ1-2; TRBD1 agrees at 7 bases. V lost 4 bases, J lost 0 bases, and 6 bases stayed unmatched. Germline V gives CDR1 SGHRS, CDR2 YFSETQ. The CDR3 totals 15 residues.